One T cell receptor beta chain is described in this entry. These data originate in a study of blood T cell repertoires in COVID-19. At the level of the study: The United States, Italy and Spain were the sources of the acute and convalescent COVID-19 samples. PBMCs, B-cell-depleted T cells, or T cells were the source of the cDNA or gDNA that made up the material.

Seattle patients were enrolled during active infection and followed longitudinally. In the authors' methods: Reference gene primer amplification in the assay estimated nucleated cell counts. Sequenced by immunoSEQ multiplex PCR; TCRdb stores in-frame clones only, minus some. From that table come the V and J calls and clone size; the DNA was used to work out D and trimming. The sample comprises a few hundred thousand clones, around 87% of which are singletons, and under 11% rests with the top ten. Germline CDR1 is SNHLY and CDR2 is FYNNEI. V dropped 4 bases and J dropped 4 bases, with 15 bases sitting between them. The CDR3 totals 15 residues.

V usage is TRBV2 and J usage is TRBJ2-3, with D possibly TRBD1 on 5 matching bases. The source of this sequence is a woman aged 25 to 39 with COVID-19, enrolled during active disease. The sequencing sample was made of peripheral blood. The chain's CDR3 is CASSARQEGADTQYF. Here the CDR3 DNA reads TGTGCCAGCAGTGCGCGGCAGGAAGGGGCAGATACGCAGTATTTT.